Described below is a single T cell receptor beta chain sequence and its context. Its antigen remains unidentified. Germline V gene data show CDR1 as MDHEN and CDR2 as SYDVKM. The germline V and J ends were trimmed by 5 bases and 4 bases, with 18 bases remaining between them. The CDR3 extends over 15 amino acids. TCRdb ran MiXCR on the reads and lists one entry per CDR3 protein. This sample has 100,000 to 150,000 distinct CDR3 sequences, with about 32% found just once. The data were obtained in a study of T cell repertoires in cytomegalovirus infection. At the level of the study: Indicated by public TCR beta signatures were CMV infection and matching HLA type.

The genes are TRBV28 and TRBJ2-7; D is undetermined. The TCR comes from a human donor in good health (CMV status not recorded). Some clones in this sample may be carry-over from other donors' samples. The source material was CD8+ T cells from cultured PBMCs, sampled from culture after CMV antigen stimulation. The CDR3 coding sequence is TGTGCCAGCAGTCCTTATGAGGATGGTGTGTACGAGCAGTACTTC. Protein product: CASSPYEDGVYEQYF.